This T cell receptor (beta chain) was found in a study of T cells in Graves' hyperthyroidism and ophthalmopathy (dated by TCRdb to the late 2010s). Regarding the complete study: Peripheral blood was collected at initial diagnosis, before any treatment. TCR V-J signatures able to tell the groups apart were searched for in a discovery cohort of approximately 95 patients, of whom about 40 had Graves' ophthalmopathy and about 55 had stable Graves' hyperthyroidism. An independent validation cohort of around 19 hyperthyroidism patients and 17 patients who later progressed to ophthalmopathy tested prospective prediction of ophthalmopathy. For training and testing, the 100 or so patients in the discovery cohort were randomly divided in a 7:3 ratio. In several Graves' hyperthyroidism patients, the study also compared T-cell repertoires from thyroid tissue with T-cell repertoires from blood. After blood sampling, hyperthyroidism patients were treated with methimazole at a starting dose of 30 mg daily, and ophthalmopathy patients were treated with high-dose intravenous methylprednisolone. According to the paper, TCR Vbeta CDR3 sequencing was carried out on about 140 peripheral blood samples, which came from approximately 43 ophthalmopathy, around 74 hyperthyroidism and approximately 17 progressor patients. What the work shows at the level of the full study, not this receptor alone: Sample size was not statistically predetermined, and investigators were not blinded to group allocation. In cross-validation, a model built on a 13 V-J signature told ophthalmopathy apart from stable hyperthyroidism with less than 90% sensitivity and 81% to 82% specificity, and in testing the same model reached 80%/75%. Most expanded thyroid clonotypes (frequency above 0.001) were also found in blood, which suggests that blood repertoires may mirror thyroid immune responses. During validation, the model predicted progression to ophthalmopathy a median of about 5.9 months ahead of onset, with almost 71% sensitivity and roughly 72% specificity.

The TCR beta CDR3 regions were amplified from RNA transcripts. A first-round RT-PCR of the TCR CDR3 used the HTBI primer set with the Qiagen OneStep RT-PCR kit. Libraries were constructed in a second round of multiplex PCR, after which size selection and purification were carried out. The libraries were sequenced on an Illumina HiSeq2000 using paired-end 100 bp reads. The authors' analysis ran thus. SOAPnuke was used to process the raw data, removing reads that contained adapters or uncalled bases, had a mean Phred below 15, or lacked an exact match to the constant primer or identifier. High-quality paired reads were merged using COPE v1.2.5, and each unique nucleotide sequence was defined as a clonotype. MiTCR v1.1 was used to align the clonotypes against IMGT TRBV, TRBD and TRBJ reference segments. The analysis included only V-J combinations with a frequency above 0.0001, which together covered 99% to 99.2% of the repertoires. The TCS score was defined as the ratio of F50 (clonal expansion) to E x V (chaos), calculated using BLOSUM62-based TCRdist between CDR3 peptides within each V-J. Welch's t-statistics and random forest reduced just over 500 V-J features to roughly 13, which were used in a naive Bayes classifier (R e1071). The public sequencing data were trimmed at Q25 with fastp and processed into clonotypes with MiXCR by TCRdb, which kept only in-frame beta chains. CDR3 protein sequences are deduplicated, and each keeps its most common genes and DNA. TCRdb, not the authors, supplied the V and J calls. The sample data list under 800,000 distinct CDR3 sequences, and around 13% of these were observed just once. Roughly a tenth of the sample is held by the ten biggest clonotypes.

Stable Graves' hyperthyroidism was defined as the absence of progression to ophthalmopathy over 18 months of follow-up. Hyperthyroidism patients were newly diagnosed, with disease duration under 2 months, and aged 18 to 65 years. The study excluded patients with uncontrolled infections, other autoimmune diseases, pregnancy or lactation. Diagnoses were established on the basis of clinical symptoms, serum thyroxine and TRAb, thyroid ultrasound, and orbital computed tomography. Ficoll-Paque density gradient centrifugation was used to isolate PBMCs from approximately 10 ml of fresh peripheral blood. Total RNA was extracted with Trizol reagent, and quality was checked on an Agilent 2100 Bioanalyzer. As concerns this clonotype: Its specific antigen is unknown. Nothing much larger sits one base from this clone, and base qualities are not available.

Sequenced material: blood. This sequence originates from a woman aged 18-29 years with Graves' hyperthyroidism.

The nucleotide sequence reads TGTGCCACCGAAGGGGCTAGCGGGAGACCAGGGGGCGAGCAGTACTTC. The translation is CATEGASGRPGGEQYF. The sequence joins TRBV2 to TRBJ2-7, with 10 junctional bases fitting TRBD2. CDR1 and CDR2, per the germline V gene, are SNHLY and FYNNEI. Measured from the cysteine to the phenylalanine, the CDR3 is 16 residues long. Here the CDR3 DNA is all that survives: 48 bases in frame from base 1. For this chain, trimming is 10 bases at the V end and 6 bases at the J end, and the number of junction bases without a gene match is 18.